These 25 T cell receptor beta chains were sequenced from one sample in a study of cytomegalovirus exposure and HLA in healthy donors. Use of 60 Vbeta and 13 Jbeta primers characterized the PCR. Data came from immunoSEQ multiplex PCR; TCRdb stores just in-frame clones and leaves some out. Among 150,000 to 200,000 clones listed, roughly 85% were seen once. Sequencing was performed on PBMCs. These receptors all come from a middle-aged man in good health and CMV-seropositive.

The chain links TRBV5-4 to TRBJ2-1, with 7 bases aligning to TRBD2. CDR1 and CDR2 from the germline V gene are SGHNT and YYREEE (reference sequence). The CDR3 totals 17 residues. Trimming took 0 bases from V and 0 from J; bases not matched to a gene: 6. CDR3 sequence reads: CASSLDLAESSYNEQFF. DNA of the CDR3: TGTGCCAGCAGCTTGGATCTAGCGGAGAGCTCCTACAATGAGCAGTTCTTC.

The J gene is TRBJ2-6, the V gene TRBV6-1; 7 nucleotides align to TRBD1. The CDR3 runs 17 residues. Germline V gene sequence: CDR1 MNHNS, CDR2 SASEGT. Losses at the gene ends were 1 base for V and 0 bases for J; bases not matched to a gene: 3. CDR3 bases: TGTGCCAGCAGTGAAGATCCAGGGGGCTCTGGGGCCAACGTCCTGACTTTC. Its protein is CASSEDPGGSGANVLTF.

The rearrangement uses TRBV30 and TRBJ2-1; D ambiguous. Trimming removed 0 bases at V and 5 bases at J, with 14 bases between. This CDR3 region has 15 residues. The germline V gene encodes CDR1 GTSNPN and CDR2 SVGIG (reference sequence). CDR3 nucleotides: TGTGCCTGGAGTGTACATCTCGGCGGCCACAATGAGCAGTTCTTC. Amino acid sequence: CAWSVHLGGHNEQFF. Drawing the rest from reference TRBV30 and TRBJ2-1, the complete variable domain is SQTIHQWPATLVQPVGSPLSLECTVEGTSNPNLYWYRQAAGRGLQLLFYSVGIGQISSEVPQNLSASRPQDRQFILSSKKLLLSDSGFYLCAWSVHLGGHNEQFFGPGTRLTVL.

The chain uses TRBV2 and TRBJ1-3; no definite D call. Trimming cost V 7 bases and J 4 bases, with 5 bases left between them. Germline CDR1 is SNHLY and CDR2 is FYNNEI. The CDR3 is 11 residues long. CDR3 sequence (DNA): TGTGCCAGCAACATGGGAAACACCATATATTTT. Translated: CASNMGNTIYF.

The CDR3 region has the DNA TGTGCCAGCAGCTTAGTATCCGGAAACACCATATATTTT. Protein sequence: CASSLVSGNTIYF. This chain links TRBV13 with TRBJ1-3; D is ambiguous. CDR3 length: 13 amino acids. Deletions cut 1 base from V and 4 bases from J, with 5 bases between. The V gene's germline CDR1 is PRHDT and CDR2 FYEKMQ (reference sequence).

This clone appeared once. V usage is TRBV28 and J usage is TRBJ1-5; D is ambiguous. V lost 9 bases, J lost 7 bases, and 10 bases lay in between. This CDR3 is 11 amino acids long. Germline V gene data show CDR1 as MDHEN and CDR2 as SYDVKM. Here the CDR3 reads CASNSEQPQHF. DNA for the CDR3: TGTGCCAGTAACAGTGAACAGCCCCAGCATTTT.

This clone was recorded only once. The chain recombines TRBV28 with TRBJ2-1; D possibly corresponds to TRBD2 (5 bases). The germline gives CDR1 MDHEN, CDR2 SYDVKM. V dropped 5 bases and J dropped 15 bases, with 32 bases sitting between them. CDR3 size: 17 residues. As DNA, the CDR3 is TGTGCCAGCAGTCAAAACCCAGGCGGGCGAGAGGGAATAGCTTGGTTCTTC. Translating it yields CASSQNPGGREGIAWFF.

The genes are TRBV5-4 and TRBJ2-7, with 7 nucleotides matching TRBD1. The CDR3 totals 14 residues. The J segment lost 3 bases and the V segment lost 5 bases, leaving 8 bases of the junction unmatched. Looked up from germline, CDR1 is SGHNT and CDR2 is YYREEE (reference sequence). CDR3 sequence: CASSSTGTDYEQYF. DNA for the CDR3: TGTGCCAGCAGTTCTACCGGGACAGACTACGAGCAGTACTTC.

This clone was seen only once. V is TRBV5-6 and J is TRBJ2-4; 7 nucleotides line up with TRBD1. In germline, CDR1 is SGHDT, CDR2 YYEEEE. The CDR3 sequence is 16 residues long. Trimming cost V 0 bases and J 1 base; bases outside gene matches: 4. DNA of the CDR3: TGTGCCAGCAGCTTGGGGGGGACAGTGGCCAAAAACATTCAGTACTTC. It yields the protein CASSLGGTVAKNIQYF.

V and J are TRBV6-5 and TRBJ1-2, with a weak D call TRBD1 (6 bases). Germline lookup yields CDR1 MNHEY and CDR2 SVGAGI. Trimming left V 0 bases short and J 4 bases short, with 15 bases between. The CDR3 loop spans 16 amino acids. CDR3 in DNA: TGTGCCAGCAGTTACTCTCCCGGGGGCGGGGGCTATGGCTACACCTTC. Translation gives CASSYSPGGGGYGYTF.

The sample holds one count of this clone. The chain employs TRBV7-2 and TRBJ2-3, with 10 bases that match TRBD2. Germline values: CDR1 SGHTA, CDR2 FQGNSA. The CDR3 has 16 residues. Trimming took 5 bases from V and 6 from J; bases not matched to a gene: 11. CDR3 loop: CASSIPSGSTWDTQYF. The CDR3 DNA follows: TGTGCCAGCAGCATTCCTAGCGGGAGTACTTGGGATACGCAGTATTTT.

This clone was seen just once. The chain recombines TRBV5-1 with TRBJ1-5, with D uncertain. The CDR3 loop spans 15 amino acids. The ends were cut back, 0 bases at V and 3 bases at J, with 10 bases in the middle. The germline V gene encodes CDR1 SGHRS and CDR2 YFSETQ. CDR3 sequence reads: CASSLESGFNQPQHF. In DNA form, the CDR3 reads TGCGCCAGCAGCTTGGAATCGGGTTTCAATCAGCCCCAGCATTTT. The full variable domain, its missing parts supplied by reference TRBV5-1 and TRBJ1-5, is KAGVTQTPRYLIKTRGQQVTLSCSPISGHRSVSWYQQTPGQGLQFLFEYFSETQRNKGNFPGRFSGRQFSNSRSEMNVSTLELGDSALYLCASSLESGFNQPQHFGDGTRLSIL.

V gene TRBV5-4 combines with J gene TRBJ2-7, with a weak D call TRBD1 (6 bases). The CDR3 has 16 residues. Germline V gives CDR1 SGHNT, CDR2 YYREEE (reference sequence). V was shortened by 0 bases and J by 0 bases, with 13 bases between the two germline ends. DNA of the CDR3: TGTGCCAGCAGCTTGGGGGGGCCGACTGTCTCCTACGAGCAGTACTTC. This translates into CASSLGGPTVSYEQYF.

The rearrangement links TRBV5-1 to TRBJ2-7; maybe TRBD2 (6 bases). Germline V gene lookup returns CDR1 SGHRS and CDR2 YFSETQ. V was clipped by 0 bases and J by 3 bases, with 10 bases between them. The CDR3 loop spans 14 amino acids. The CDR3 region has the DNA TGCGCCAGCAGCTTGGTTAGCGGAAACTACGAGCAGTACTTC. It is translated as CASSLVSGNYEQYF.

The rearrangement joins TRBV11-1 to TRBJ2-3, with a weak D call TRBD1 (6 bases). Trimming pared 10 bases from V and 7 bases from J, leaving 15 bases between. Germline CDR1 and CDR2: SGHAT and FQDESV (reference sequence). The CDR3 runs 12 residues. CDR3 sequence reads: CATSGDQYTQYF. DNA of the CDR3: TGTGCCACCTCAGGGGATCAATATACGCAGTATTTT.

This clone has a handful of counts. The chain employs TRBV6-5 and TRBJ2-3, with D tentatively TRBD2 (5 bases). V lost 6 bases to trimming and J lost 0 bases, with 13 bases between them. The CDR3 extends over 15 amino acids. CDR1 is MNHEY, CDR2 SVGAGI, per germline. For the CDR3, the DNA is TGTGCCAGCAGCCGCGGGTACTCTAGCACAGATACGCAGTATTTT. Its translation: CASSRGYSSTDTQYF.

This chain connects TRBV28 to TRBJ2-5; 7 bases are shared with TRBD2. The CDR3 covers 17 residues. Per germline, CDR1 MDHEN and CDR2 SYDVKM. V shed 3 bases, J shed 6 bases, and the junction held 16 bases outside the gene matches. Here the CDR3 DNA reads TGTGCCAGCAGTTTCCCCTCTGGACTAGTAGGAAGTCAGACCCAGTACTTC. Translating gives CASSFPSGLVGSQTQYF.

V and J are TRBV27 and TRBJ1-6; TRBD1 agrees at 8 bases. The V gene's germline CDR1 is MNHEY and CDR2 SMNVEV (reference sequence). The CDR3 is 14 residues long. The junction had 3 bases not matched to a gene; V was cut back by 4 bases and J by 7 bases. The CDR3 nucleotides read TGTGCCAGCAGTTGGGGGGACAGGAATTCACCCCTCCACTTT. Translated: CASSWGDRNSPLHF.

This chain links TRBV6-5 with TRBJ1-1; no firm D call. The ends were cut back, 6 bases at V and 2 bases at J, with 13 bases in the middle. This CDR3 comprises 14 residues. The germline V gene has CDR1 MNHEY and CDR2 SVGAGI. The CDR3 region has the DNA TGTGCCAGCAGCGCGGGCCGCCCAAACACTGAAGCTTTCTTT. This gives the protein CASSAGRPNTEAFF.

DNA for the CDR3: TGTGCCAGCAGTGACAGCGCTAACTATGGCTACACCTTC. It codes for CASSDSANYGYTF. This sequence joins TRBV6-1 and TRBJ1-2; D gene ambiguous. There are 13 residues in the CDR3. Trimming cost V 3 bases and J 0 bases, with 5 bases left between them. CDR1 MNHNS and CDR2 SASEGT come from the germline V gene.

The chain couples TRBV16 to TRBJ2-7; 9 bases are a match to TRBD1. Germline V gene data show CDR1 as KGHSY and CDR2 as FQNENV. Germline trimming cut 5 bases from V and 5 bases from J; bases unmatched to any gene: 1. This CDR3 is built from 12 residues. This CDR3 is CASSWDRDEQYF. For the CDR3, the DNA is TGTGCCAGCAGCTGGGACAGGGACGAGCAGTACTTC. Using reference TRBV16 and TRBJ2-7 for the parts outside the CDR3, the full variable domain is GEEVAQTPKHLVRGEGQKAKLYCAPIKGHSYVFWYQQVLKNEFKFLISFQNENVFDETGMPKERFSAKCLPNSPCSLEIQATKLEDSAVYFCASSWDRDEQYFGPGTRLTVT.

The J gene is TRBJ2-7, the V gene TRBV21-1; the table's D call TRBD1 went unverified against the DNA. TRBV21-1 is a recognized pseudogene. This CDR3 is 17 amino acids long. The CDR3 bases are TGTGCCAGCAGCTCACCACCGTACAGGGTTTTATCCTACGAGCAGTACTTC. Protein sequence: CASSSPPYRVLSYEQYF.

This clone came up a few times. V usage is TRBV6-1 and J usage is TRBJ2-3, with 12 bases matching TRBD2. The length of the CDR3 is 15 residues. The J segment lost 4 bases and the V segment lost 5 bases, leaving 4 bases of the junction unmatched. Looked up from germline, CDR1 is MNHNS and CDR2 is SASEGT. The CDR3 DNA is TGTGCCAGCAGTCCCCTAGCGGGAGGGGCAGATACGCAGTATTTT. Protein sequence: CASSPLAGGADTQYF.

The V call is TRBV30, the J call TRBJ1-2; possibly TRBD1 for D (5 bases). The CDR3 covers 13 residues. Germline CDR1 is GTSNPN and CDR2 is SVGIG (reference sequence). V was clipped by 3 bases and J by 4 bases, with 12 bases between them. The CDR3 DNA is TGTGCCTGGAGCTCGCAGGGACTCTATGGCTACACCTTC. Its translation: CAWSSQGLYGYTF. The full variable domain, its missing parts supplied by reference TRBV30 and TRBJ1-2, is SQTIHQWPATLVQPVGSPLSLECTVEGTSNPNLYWYRQAAGRGLQLLFYSVGIGQISSEVPQNLSASRPQDRQFILSSKKLLLSDSGFYLCAWSSQGLYGYTFGSGTRLTVV.

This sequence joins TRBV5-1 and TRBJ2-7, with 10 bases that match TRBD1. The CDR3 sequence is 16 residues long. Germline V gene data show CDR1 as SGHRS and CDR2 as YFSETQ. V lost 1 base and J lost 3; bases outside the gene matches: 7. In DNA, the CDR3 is TGCGCCAGCAGCTTGCTTCCGGGACAGGGGATCTACGAGCAGTACTTC. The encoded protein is CASSLLPGQGIYEQYF.